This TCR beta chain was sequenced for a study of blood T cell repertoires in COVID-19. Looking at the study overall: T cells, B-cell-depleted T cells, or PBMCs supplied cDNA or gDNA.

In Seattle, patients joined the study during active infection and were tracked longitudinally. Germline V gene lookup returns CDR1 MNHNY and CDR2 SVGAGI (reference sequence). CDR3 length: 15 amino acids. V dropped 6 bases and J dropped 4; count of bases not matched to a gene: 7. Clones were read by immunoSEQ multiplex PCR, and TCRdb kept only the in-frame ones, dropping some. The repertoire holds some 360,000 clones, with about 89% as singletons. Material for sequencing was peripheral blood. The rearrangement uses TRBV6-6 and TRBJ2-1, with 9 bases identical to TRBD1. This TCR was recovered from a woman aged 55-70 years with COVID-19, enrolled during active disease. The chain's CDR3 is CASSEPGTGYNEQFF. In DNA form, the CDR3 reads TGTGCCAGCAGCGAACCCGGGACAGGGTACAATGAGCAGTTCTTC.